These T cell receptor beta chains were read from a single sample in a study of PD-L1 blockade in urothelial cancer. Method: immunoSEQ multiplex PCR; TCRdb's copy keeps in-frame clones and lacks some. The profile shows tens of thousands of clones, 65% to 90% of them singletons. The sequences come from PBMCs, collected around atezolizumab (anti-PD-L1) treatment. All receptors derive from a man aged 60-69 years with urothelial cancer. The CDR3 runs from the conserved cysteine through the conserved F or W. A D gene is named only where the DNA matches it firmly. Rows may omit the clone size; those that give it use once, few, many or a size class.

D gene	clone size	V gene	J gene	CDR3 DNA	CDR3 protein
TRBD2	-	TRBV2	TRBJ2-5	TGTGCCAGCAGGGCCGGTAGCGGGGGTCAAGAGACCCAGTACTTC	CASRAGSGGQETQYF
TRBD2	medium-sized	TRBV10-3	TRBJ2-7	TGTGCCGTAGCCCCGGGACTAGCGGGAGACGAGCAGTACTTC	CAVAPGLAGDEQYF
-	-	TRBV9	TRBJ2-7	TGTGCCAGCAGCGTAGGGCTGCGGGTCCACTCCTACGAGCAGTACTTC	CASSVGLRVHSYEQYF
TRBD1	many	TRBV18	TRBJ1-5	TGTGCCAGCTCATCTACAGGGGCAAATCAGCCCCAGCATTTT	CASSSTGANQPQHF
-	-	TRBV2	TRBJ2-7	TGTGCCAGCAGTGAAGCCAAAATTGTCTACGAGCAGTACTTC	CASSEAKIVYEQYF
-	-	TRBV5-1	TRBJ2-7	TGCGCCAGCAGCCCCCCTTTGGGCGGGGTCGAGCAGTACTTC	CASSPPLGGVEQYF
TRBD2	few	TRBV7-2	TRBJ2-7	TGTGCCAGCAGCGTACAGCGACTAGCGGGGGTCCACGAGCAGTACTTC	CASSVQRLAGVHEQYF
TRBD1	once	TRBV5-5	TRBJ2-2	TGTGCCAGCAGACCCCGGGACAGGACGGTCGGGGAGCTGTTTTTT	CASRPRDRTVGELFF
TRBD2	few	TRBV5-1	TRBJ2-1	TGCGCCAGCAGCTTCGGGGCCGGGACTAGCAAGAGTGAGCAGTTCTTC	CASSFGAGTSKSEQFF
-	-	TRBV25-1	TRBJ2-4	TGTGCCAGCCGCCGACTAGGGGACATTCAGTACTTC	CASRRLGDIQYF
TRBD1	-	TRBV7-9	TRBJ2-5	TGTGCCAGCAGCTTAGCGATCGGCCAGGGGGCCCAAGAGACCCAGTACTTC	CASSLAIGQGAQETQYF
TRBD1	once	TRBV10-3	TRBJ2-2	TGTGCCATCAAATCGGCAGGGGGCACCGGGGAGCTGTTTTTT	CAIKSAGGTGELFF
-	-	TRBV10-3	TRBJ1-2	TGTGCCATCAGTGAGTTGGGCAGACCAGGGTATGGCTACACCTTC	CAISELGRPGYGYTF
-	-	TRBV10-3	TRBJ1-5	TGTGCCATCAGTGAAGGCAGGGGAGGCAATCAGCCCCAGCATTTT	CAISEGRGGNQPQHF
TRBD1	-	TRBV6-6	TRBJ1-2	TGTGCCAGCAGTATGCCTGGACAGGGATTCTATGGCTACACCTTC	CASSMPGQGFYGYTF
TRBD1	-	TRBV13	TRBJ1-2	TGTGCCAGCAGCTCCCGACAGGGGAACTATGGCTACACCTTC	CASSSRQGNYGYTF
-	-	TRBV15	TRBJ1-5	TGTGCCACCAGCAGAGGCGGACAGAAGAATCAGCCCCAGCATTTT	CATSRGGQKNQPQHF
-	-	TRBV11-2	TRBJ2-7	TGTGCCAGCAGCCGTCAGTCGGGCGAGCAGTACTTC	CASSRQSGEQYF
TRBD1	few	TRBV5-1	TRBJ1-3	TGCGCCAGCAGCCCAGAACAGGGGGCGGGCGGAAACACCATATATTTT	CASSPEQGAGGNTIYF
TRBD2	-	TRBV18	TRBJ2-7	TGTGCCAGCTCACACGGTAGCGGGGCAACCTACGAGCAGTACTTC	CASSHGSGATYEQYF
TRBD1	-	TRBV19	TRBJ1-5	TGTGCCAGTACTCCACCACAGCAGGGGGAACTTCGGCCCCAGCATTTT	CASTPPQQGELRPQHF
-	once	TRBV4-1	TRBJ2-2	TGCGCCAGCAGCCCCTCCCCGAGTGGGAGCCCCACCGGGGAGCTGTTTTTT	CASSPSPSGSPTGELFF
-	-	TRBV4-2	TRBJ2-6	TGTGCCAGCAGCCAAGAACCCCGTAGTAGTGGGGCCAACGTCCTGACTTTC	CASSQEPRSSGANVLTF
TRBD1	once	TRBV2	TRBJ2-3	TGTGCCAGCAGGGGCGACAGGGCCACAGATACGCAGTATTTT	CASRGDRATDTQYF
-	-	TRBV7-8	TRBJ2-5	TGTGCCAGCAGCAACCCGAGAGGGCCCCTCCAAGAGACCCAGTACTTC	CASSNPRGPLQETQYF
TRBD1	-	TRBV11-2	TRBJ2-7	TGTGCCAGCAGCTTAACCGGGACAGGGGGCTCCTACGAGCAGTACTTC	CASSLTGTGGSYEQYF
-	-	TRBV5-5	TRBJ1-2	TGTGCCAGCAGCTTGTCGGCTCAACCGGGCTATGGCTACACCTTC	CASSLSAQPGYGYTF
-	-	TRBV12-1	TRBJ2-4	TGTGCCAGCAGCTTTGTCAGGGTAAGAACCAAAAACATTCAGTACTTC	CASSFVRVRTKNIQYF
TRBD2	-	TRBV4-2	TRBJ2-1	TGTGCCAGCAGCCAAGTGGGGGGGGGCTACAATGAGCAGTTCTTC	CASSQVGGGYNEQFF
-	-	TRBV6-1	TRBJ2-5	TGTGCCAGCAGTGAAGAGAACCGGGGGGCCCAAGAGACCCAGTACTTC	CASSEENRGAQETQYF
-	-	TRBV7-2	TRBJ2-7	TGTGCCAGCAGCCCTAGGCGGACCTACGAGCAGTACTTC	CASSPRRTYEQYF
TRBD1	-	TRBV19	TRBJ1-5	TGTGCCAGTACAGACAGGGATGTAAGTCAGCCCCAGCATTTT	CASTDRDVSQPQHF
TRBD1	-	TRBV6-1	TRBJ2-5	TGTGCCAGCAGATATAGGACAGGACAAGAGACCCAGTACTTC	CASRYRTGQETQYF
TRBD1	-	TRBV11-2	TRBJ1-6	TGTGCCAGCAGCTTAGATATGGGACAGGGAAGTTCACCCCTCCACTTT	CASSLDMGQGSSPLHF
-	-	TRBV7-9	TRBJ2-1	TGTGCCAGCAGCTTAAGGGCGTCCAGGCAGGGGAGAATCAATGAGCAGTTCTTC	CASSLRASRQGRINEQFF
-	-	TRBV4-2	TRBJ2-6	TGTGCCAGCAGCCGAGCGGCCCGGGACACCAACTCTGGGGCCAACGTCCTGACTTTC	CASSRAARDTNSGANVLTF
TRBD2	-	TRBV5-4	TRBJ2-1	TGTGCCAGCAGTACTAGCGGGAGGGTCAATGAGCAGTTCTTC	CASSTSGRVNEQFF
TRBD2	-	TRBV18	TRBJ2-5	TGTGCCAGCTCACCATACACTAGCGGGAACCAAGAGACCCAGTACTTC	CASSPYTSGNQETQYF
TRBD1	once	TRBV6-1	TRBJ2-5	TGTGCCAGCAGGGCTACAGGGGGCCTAGAGACCCAGTACTTC	CASRATGGLETQYF
-	-	TRBV2	TRBJ1-5	TGTGCCAGCAGTGAAGCCGCCGGGAGGGGACAGCCCCAGCATTTT	CASSEAAGRGQPQHF
TRBD1	-	TRBV10-2	TRBJ1-5	TGCGCCAGCAGTGAGATTTCAGGGGGGAATCAGCCCCAGCATTTT	CASSEISGGNQPQHF
-	once	TRBV2	TRBJ2-7	TGTGCCAGCACCCGAGGTTTGGGACTGGGCTCCTACGAGCAGTACTTC	CASTRGLGLGSYEQYF
-	-	TRBV19	TRBJ1-4	TGTGCCAGTAGTACGAGTCACGGGAATGAAAAACTGTTTTTT	CASSTSHGNEKLFF
TRBD1	-	TRBV9	TRBJ1-2	TGTGCCAGCAGCCGGGACAGCAGGGCCTACGGTGGCTACACCTTC	CASSRDSRAYGGYTF
-	-	TRBV15	TRBJ1-5	TGTGCCACCAGCAGCCTACAGAGCAATCAGCCCCAGCATTTT	CATSSLQSNQPQHF
-	-	TRBV5-4	TRBJ2-5	TGTGCCAGCAGCTTGGCGCAAGAGACCCAGTACTTC	CASSLAQETQYF
-	-	TRBV18	TRBJ1-1	TGTGCCAGCTCACCAATCGACCCCCAGAGGAGTACTGAAGCTTTCTTT	CASSPIDPQRSTEAFF
TRBD1	-	TRBV5-1	TRBJ1-4	TGCGCCAGCAGCTTGAGTAGGGGGCCCCGGGGGAATGAAAAACTGTTTTTT	CASSLSRGPRGNEKLFF
-	-	TRBV19	TRBJ1-1	TGTGCCAGTAGTATTTCCTACGACACTGAAGCTTTCTTT	CASSISYDTEAFF
TRBD1	-	TRBV7-2	TRBJ2-3	TGTGCCAGCAGCTTTAGCCCGGACAGGGGGCCCGCCTTAAAGCAGTATTTT	CASSFSPDRGPALKQYF
TRBD2	-	TRBV7-8	TRBJ2-5	TGTGCCAGCAGCCGCGAACGGACTAGCGGGAGGCTTCAAGAGACCCAGTACTTC	CASSRERTSGRLQETQYF
TRBD2	-	TRBV11-2	TRBJ2-1	TGTGCCAGCAGCACCCTGGGACTAGCTCAGGATGTGTTCTTC	CASSTLGLAQDVFF